This section outlines one T cell receptor beta chain sequence together with its context. TCRdb itself ran the 5' RACE reads through MiXCR, one entry per CDR3 protein. The table records some 180,000 distinct CDR3 sequences, 15% to 20% of them present only once. The CDR3 runs to 16 residues. V was clipped by 7 bases and J by 2 bases; unmatched bases: 11. The data were obtained in a study of CD8 T cells in ankylosing spondylitis. The source is a male donor aged 5 to 29 with ankylosing spondylitis or in good health (not recorded which). The gene calls are TRBV12-3 or TRBV12-4 and TRBJ2-1; 7 bases are a match to TRBD2. Specimen: blood, either unsorted or a sorted T cell fraction (not recorded which). The DNA of the CDR3 is TGTGCCAGCACCTACTCGGCGGGAGACGCCTACAATGAGCAGTTCTTC. Amino acids: CASTYSAGDAYNEQFF.